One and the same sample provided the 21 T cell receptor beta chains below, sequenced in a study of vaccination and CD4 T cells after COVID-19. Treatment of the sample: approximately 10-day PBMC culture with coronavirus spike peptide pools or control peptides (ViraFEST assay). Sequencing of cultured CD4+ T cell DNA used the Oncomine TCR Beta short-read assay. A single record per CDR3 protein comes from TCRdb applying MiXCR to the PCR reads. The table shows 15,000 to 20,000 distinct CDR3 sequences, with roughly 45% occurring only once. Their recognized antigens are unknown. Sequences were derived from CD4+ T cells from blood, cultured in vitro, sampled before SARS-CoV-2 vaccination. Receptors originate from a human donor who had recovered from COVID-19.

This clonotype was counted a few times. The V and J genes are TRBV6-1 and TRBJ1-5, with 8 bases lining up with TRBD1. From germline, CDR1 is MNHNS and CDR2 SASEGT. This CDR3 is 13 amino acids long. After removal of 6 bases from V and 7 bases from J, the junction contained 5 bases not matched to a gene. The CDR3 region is CASRTGDGQPQHF. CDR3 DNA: TGTGCCAGCAGGACAGGGGACGGCCAGCCCCAGCATTTT.

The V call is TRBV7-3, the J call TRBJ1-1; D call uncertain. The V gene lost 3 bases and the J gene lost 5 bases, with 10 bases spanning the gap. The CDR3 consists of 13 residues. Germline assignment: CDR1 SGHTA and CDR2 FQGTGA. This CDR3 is CASSFSGSTEAFF. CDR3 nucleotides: TGTGCCAGCAGCTTCTCAGGAAGTACTGAAGCTTTCTTT.

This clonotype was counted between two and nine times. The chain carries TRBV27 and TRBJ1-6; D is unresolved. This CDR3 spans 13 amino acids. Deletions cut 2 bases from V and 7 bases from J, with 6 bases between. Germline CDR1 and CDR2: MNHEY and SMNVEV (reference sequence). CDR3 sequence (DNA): TGTGCCAGCAGTTTAAACACGAATTCACCCCTCCACTTT. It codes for CASSLNTNSPLHF.

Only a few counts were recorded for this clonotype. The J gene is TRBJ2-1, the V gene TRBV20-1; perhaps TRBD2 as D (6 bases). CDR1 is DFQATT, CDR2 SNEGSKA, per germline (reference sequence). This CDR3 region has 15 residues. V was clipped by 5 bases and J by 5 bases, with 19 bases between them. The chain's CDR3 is CSASKAGRADNEQFF. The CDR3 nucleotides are TGCAGTGCTTCGAAGGCGGGGCGGGCTGACAATGAGCAGTTCTTC.

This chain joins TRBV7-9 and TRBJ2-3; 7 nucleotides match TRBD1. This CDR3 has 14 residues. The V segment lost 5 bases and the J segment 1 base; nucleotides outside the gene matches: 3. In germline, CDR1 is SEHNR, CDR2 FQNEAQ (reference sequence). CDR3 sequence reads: CASSVDRGTDTQYF. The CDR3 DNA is TGTGCCAGCAGCGTCGACAGGGGCACAGATACGCAGTATTTT.

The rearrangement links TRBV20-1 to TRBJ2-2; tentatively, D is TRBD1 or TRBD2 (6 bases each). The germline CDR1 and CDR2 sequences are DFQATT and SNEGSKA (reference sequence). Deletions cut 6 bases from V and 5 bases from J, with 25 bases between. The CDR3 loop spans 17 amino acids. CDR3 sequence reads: CSATPLYGGWRTGELFF. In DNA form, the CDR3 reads TGCAGTGCCACGCCCCTTTACGGGGGCTGGAGGACCGGGGAGCTGTTTTTT.

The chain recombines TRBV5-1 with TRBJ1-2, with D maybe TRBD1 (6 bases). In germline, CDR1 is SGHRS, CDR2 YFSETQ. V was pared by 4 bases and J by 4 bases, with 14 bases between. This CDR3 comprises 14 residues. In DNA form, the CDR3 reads TGCGCCAGCAGCCCGGACAGCCCGACCTATGGCTACACCTTC. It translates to CASSPDSPTYGYTF.

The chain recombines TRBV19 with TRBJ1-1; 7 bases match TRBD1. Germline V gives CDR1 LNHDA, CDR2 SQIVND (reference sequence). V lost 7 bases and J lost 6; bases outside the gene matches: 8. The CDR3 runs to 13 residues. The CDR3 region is CASTGYRGSEAFF. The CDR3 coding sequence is TGTGCCAGTACAGGATACAGGGGTTCTGAAGCTTTCTTT.

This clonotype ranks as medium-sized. The CDR3 is CSARPRTGTNTEAFF. The CDR3, as DNA: TGCAGTGCTAGACCTCGAACAGGTACCAACACTGAAGCTTTCTTT. The chain joins TRBV20-1 to TRBJ1-1; tentative D call: TRBD1 (5 bases). Germline V gene sequence: CDR1 DFQATT, CDR2 SNEGSKA (reference sequence). Trimming took 2 bases from V and 2 from J, leaving 15 bases between them. The CDR3 contains 15 residues.

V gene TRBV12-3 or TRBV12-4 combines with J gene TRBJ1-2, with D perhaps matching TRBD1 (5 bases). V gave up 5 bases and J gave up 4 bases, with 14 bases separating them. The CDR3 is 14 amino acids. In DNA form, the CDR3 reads TGTGCCAGCAGTCCCCCCGGGGCCCTCTATGGCTACACCTTC. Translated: CASSPPGALYGYTF.

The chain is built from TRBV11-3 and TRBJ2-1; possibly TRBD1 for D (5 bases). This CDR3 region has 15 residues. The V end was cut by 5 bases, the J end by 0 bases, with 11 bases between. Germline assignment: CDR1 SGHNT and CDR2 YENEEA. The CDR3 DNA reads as TGTGCCAGCAGCCCACACAGGTCCTCCTACAATGAGCAGTTCTTC. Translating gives CASSPHRSSYNEQFF.

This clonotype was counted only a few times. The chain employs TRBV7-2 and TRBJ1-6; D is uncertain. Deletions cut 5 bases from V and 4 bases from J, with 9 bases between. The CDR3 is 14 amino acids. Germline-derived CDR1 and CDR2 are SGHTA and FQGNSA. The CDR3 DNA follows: TGTGCCAGCAGCGTCGACGGGTATAATTCACCCCTCCACTTT. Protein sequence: CASSVDGYNSPLHF.

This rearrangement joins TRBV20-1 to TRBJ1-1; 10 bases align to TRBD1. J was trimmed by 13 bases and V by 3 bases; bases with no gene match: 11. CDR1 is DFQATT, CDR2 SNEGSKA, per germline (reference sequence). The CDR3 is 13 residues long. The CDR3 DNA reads TGCAGTGCTAGTCTTGCTGCCGGGACAGGGGATTTCTTT. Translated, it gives CSASLAAGTGDFF.

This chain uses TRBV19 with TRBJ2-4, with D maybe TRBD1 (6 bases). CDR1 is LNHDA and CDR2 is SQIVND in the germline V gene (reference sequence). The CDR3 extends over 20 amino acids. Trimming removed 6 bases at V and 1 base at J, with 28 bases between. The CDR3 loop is CASSHSVTGNSYRAKNIQYF. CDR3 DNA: TGTGCCAGTAGCCACTCAGTTACAGGGAATTCATATAGGGCCAAAAACATTCAGTACTTC. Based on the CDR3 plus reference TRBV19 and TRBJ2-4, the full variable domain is DGGITQSPKYLFRKEGQNVTLSCEQNLNHDAMYWYRQDPGQGLRLIYYSQIVNDFQKGDIAEGYSVSREKKESFPLTVTSAQKNPTAFYLCASSHSVTGNSYRAKNIQYFGAGTRLSVL.

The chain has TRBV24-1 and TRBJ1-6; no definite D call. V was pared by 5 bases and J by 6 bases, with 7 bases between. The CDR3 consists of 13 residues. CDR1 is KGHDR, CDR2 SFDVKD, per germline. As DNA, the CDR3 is TGTGCCACCAGTGCGTTACTTAATTCACCCCTCCACTTT. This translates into CATSALLNSPLHF.

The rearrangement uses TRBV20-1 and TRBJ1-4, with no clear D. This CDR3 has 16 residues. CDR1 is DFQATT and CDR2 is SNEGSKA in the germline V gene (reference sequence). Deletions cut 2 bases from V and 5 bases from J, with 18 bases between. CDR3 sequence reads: CSARSGPGRGNEKLFF. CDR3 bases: TGCAGTGCTAGAAGCGGGCCAGGCCGTGGGAATGAAAAACTGTTTTTT.

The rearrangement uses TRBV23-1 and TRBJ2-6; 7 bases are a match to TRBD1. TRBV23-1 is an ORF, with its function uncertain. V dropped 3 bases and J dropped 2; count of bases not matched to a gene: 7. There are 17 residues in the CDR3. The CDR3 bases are TGCGCCAGCAGTCAGGATCTGACAGGGCCTGGGGCCAACGTCCTGACTTTC. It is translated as CASSQDLTGPGANVLTF.

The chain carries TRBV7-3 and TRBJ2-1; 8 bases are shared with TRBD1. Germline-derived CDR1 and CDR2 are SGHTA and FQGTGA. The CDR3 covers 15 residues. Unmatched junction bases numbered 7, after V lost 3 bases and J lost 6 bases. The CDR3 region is CASSFGQGRINEQFF. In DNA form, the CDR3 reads TGTGCCAGCAGCTTTGGACAGGGTAGAATCAATGAGCAGTTCTTC.

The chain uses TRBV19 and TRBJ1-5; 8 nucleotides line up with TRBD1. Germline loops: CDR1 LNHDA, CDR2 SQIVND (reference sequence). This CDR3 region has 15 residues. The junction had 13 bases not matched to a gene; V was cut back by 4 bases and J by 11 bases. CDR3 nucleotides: TGTGCCAGTAGTACTTTCACAGGGGGAGGAGGGACCCAGCATTTT. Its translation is CASSTFTGGGGTQHF.

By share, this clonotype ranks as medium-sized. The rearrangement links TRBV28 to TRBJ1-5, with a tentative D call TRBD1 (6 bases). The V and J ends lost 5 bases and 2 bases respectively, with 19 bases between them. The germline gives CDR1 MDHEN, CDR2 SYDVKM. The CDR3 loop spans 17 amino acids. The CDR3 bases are TGTGCCAGCAGTCAGGTCCAGGGGTTGGTTGGCAATCAGCCCCAGCATTTT. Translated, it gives CASSQVQGLVGNQPQHF.

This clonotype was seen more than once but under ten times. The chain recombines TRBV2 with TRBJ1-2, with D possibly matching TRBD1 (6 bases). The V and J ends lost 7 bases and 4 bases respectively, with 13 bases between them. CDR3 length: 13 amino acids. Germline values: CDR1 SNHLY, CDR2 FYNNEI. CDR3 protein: CASIMGGAYGYTF. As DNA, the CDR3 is TGTGCCAGCATCATGGGGGGCGCCTATGGCTACACCTTC.